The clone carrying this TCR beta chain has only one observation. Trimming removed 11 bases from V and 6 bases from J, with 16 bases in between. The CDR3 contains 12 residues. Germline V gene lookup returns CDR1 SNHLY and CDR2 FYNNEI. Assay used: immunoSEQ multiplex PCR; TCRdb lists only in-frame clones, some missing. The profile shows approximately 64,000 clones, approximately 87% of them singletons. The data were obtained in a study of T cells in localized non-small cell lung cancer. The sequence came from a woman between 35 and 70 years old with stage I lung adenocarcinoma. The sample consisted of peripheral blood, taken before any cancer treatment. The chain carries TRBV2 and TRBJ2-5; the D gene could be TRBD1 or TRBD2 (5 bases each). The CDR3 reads CAGSLGQKTQYF. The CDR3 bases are TGTGCCGGGAGCCTAGGACAAAAGACCCAGTACTTC.